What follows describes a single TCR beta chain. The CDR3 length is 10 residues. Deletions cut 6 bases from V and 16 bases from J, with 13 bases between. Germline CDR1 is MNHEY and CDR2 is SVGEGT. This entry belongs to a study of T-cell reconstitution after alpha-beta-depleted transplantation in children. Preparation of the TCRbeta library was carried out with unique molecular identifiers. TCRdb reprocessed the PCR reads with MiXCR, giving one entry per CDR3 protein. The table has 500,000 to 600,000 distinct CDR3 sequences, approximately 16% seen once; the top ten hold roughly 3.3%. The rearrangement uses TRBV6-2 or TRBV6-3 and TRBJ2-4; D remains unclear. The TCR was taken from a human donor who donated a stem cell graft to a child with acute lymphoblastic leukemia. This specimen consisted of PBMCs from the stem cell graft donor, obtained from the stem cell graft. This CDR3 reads CASSDGRPYF. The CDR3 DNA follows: TGTGCCAGCAGCGACGGACGGCCTTACTTC.